This is a list of T cell receptor beta chains from one sample in a study of T cell repertoires in cytomegalovirus infection. TCRdb re-called the reads through MiXCR, storing one row per CDR3 protein. This table holds about 480,000 distinct CDR3 sequences, more than 30% found once. Antigens for these TCRs are unknown. Sequences were derived from cultured PBMCs, sampled from culture after CMV antigen stimulation. These receptors were taken from a human donor in good health (CMV status not recorded). Some clones in this sample may be carry-over from other donors' samples. CDR3s include the opening cysteine and the closing phenylalanine or tryptophan. A D gene is named only where the DNA matches it firmly. Part of the rows lack a size; the others show once, few, many or a class for expanded clones.

CDR3aa: CASSFILSGSLYNEQFF
CDR3nt: TGTGCCAGCAGTTTCATACTTAGCGGGAGCCTATACAATGAGCAGTTCTTC
j_gene: TRBJ2-1
d_gene: TRBD2
v_gene: TRBV28
abundance: .

CDR3aa: CASSEGEGQFF
CDR3nt: TGTGCCAGCAGTGAAGGGGAAGGTCAGTTCTTC
j_gene: TRBJ2-1
d_gene: .
v_gene: TRBV2
abundance: .

CDR3aa: CASSSVATPQAFF
CDR3nt: TGTGCCAGCAGTTCAGTGGCTACCCCGCAAGCTTTCTTT
j_gene: TRBJ1-1
d_gene: .
v_gene: TRBV27
abundance: once

CDR3aa: CASSWLRETQYF
CDR3nt: TGTGCCAGCAGCTGGTTGCGGGAGACCCAGTACTTC
j_gene: TRBJ2-5
d_gene: .
v_gene: TRBV7-2
abundance: few

CDR3aa: CASSGGVSGTDTQYF
CDR3nt: TGTGCCAGCAGCGGAGGAGTCTCAGGCACAGATACGCAGTATTTT
j_gene: TRBJ2-3
d_gene: .
v_gene: TRBV7-2
abundance: .

CDR3aa: CASQDSLGETQYF
CDR3nt: TGTGCCAGCCAAGACTCCCTGGGCGAGACCCAGTACTTC
j_gene: TRBJ2-5
d_gene: .
v_gene: TRBV6-1
abundance: .

CDR3aa: CASSQTSRTRETQYF
CDR3nt: TGTGCCAGCAGCCAGACTAGTCGAACAAGGGAGACCCAGTACTTC
j_gene: TRBJ2-5
d_gene: .
v_gene: TRBV7-2
abundance: many

CDR3aa: CASYDARSSSYNEQFF
CDR3nt: TGTGCCAGCTACGACGCACGTTCGAGCTCCTACAATGAGCAGTTCTTC
j_gene: TRBJ2-1
d_gene: .
v_gene: TRBV6-2/TRBV6-3
abundance: .

CDR3aa: CASSPYTPGNTEAFF
CDR3nt: TGTGCCAGCAGCCCCTATACCCCGGGGAACACTGAAGCTTTCTTT
j_gene: TRBJ1-1
d_gene: .
v_gene: TRBV7-8
abundance: few

CDR3aa: CSVATAISDTQYF
CDR3nt: TGCAGCGTTGCGACGGCGATATCAGATACGCAGTATTTT
j_gene: TRBJ2-3
d_gene: .
v_gene: TRBV29-1
abundance: .

CDR3aa: CASSQVAGANEKLFF
CDR3nt: TGCGCCAGCAGCCAAGTTGCCGGGGCTAATGAAAAACTGTTTTTT
j_gene: TRBJ1-4
d_gene: .
v_gene: TRBV4-3
abundance: .

CDR3aa: CASSQGRYEQFF
CDR3nt: TGCGCCAGCAGCCAAGGTAGATATGAGCAGTTCTTC
j_gene: TRBJ2-1
d_gene: .
v_gene: TRBV4-3
abundance: .

CDR3aa: CSARDNDYIYEQYF
CDR3nt: TGCAGTGCTAGGGATAATGACTATATTTACGAGCAGTACTTC
j_gene: TRBJ2-7
d_gene: .
v_gene: TRBV20-1
abundance: .

CDR3aa: CASSYNRVSTDTQYF
CDR3nt: TGTGCCAGCAGCTATAACAGGGTCAGCACAGATACGCAGTATTTT
j_gene: TRBJ2-3
d_gene: .
v_gene: TRBV7-8
abundance: .

CDR3aa: CASSQEMGVYNEQFF
CDR3nt: TGTGCCAGCAGCCAAGAGATGGGGGTTTACAATGAGCAGTTCTTC
j_gene: TRBJ2-1
d_gene: .
v_gene: TRBV7-2
abundance: few

CDR3aa: CASSYLETGKVYNEQFF
CDR3nt: TGTGCCAGCAGTTACCTCGAGACAGGGAAGGTTTACAATGAGCAGTTCTTC
j_gene: TRBJ2-1
d_gene: TRBD1
v_gene: TRBV6-2/TRBV6-3
abundance: .

CDR3aa: CASSLGPLADTQYF
CDR3nt: TGTGCCAGCAGCTTAGGGCCGCTAGCAGATACGCAGTATTTT
j_gene: TRBJ2-3
d_gene: .
v_gene: TRBV7-2
abundance: few

CDR3aa: CASSVGQASYEQYF
CDR3nt: TGTGCCAGCAGCGTAGGGCAGGCTTCCTACGAGCAGTACTTC
j_gene: TRBJ2-7
d_gene: .
v_gene: TRBV9
abundance: .

CDR3aa: CASSSRGGSSGNTIYF
CDR3nt: TGTGCCAGCAGCTCGCGGGGCGGGAGCTCTGGAAACACCATATATTTT
j_gene: TRBJ1-3
d_gene: .
v_gene: TRBV7-2
abundance: many

CDR3aa: CASSYSGGRSYNEQFF
CDR3nt: TGTGCCAGCAGTTACTCAGGGGGCCGGTCCTACAATGAGCAGTTCTTC
j_gene: TRBJ2-1
d_gene: TRBD1
v_gene: TRBV6-5
abundance: .

CDR3aa: CATSRAAGGGNEQFF
CDR3nt: TGTGCCACCAGCAGAGCAGCGGGAGGGGGCAATGAGCAGTTCTTC
j_gene: TRBJ2-1
d_gene: TRBD2
v_gene: TRBV15
abundance: few

CDR3aa: CASSLLAGDSSDTQYF
CDR3nt: TGTGCCAGCAGTTTGTTAGCGGGAGACTCGTCGGATACGCAGTATTTT
j_gene: TRBJ2-3
d_gene: TRBD2
v_gene: TRBV12-3/TRBV12-4
abundance: .

CDR3aa: CSVDLGQGNTIYF
CDR3nt: TGCAGCGTTGATCTGGGACAGGGAAACACCATATATTTT
j_gene: TRBJ1-3
d_gene: TRBD1
v_gene: TRBV29-1
abundance: .

CDR3aa: CASSLVLSGRQQYF
CDR3nt: TGTGCCAGCAGCTTAGTCCTTAGCGGGAGGCAGCAGTACTTC
j_gene: TRBJ2-7
d_gene: TRBD2
v_gene: TRBV7-2
abundance: many

CDR3aa: CASSLLGVNTEAFF
CDR3nt: TGTGCCAGCAGCTTACTGGGAGTGAACACTGAAGCTTTCTTT
j_gene: TRBJ1-1
d_gene: .
v_gene: TRBV7-2
abundance: .

CDR3aa: CASSQGQETQYF
CDR3nt: TGTGCCAGCAGCCAGGGCCAAGAGACCCAGTACTTC
j_gene: TRBJ2-5
d_gene: .
v_gene: TRBV7-2
abundance: few

CDR3aa: CASSLGVGTLAGEQFF
CDR3nt: TGTGCCAGCAGCCTAGGCGTCGGGACCCTAGCAGGGGAGCAGTTCTTC
j_gene: TRBJ2-1
d_gene: .
v_gene: TRBV7-3
abundance: .

CDR3aa: CASSEWVGSSYNEQFF
CDR3nt: TGTGCCAGCAGTGAGTGGGTTGGTAGCTCCTACAATGAGCAGTTCTTC
j_gene: TRBJ2-1
d_gene: .
v_gene: TRBV6-1
abundance: few

CDR3aa: CASRVGGASYNEQFF
CDR3nt: TGTGCCAGCCGGGTGGGGGGGGCTTCCTACAATGAGCAGTTCTTC
j_gene: TRBJ2-1
d_gene: .
v_gene: TRBV12-3/TRBV12-4
abundance: .

CDR3aa: CASSFPGAGGYTF
CDR3nt: TGTGCCAGCAGCTTTCCAGGGGCGGGAGGCTACACCTTC
j_gene: TRBJ1-2
d_gene: .
v_gene: TRBV7-2
abundance: few

CDR3aa: CASHSGSTGGTQYF
CDR3nt: TGTGCCAGTCATAGCGGCTCAACGGGGGGTACGCAGTATTTT
j_gene: TRBJ2-3
d_gene: TRBD2
v_gene: TRBV19
abundance: many